The entry below describes one TCR beta chain. These data belong to a study of blood T cells in healthy people across ages. Primers used in a second PCR of roughly 7 to 12 cycles were a sample-barcoded 5' primer and a J-beta primer mix. TCRdb redid the calling of the 5' RACE reads with MiXCR, one entry per CDR3 protein. The sample lists fewer than 2,000,000 distinct CDR3 sequences; around 35% were seen once. This TCR was recovered from a woman in her twenties or thirties in good health. The sequencing input was blood.

The CDR3 reads CSATGLAGVNYNEQFF. In DNA form, the CDR3 reads TGCAGTGCCACGGGACTAGCGGGAGTGAACTACAATGAGCAGTTCTTC. The chain employs TRBV20-1 and TRBJ2-1; TRBD2 matches at 14 bases. The CDR3 is 16 residues long. V lost 6 bases to trimming and J lost 3 bases; unmatched junction nucleotides: 7. Looked up from germline, CDR1 is DFQATT and CDR2 is SNEGSKA (reference sequence).